This T cell receptor (beta chain) emerged from a study of blood T cell repertoires in COVID-19. This table comes from immunoSEQ multiplex PCR, and its TCRdb copy is limited to in-frame clones, with some not included. The table shows roughly 220,000 clones, with 85% to 90% occurring only once. This CDR3 is built from 18 residues. From germline, CDR1 is MGHRA and CDR2 YSYEKL. V shed 3 bases and J 0 bases; nucleotides not matched to a gene: 12. Sequencing used PBMCs or T cells enriched from blood (not recorded which). This clonotype was sampled from a woman between 18 and 30 years old in a cohort exposed to, infected with or recovered from COVID-19 (not recorded which). The gene calls are TRBV4-1 and TRBJ2-3, with 7 bases fitting TRBD2. The CDR3 region has the DNA TGCGCCAGCAGCCAGGATCCTGTGGGGCGGGGGAGCACAGATACGCAGTATTTT. It specifies CASSQDPVGRGSTDTQYF.